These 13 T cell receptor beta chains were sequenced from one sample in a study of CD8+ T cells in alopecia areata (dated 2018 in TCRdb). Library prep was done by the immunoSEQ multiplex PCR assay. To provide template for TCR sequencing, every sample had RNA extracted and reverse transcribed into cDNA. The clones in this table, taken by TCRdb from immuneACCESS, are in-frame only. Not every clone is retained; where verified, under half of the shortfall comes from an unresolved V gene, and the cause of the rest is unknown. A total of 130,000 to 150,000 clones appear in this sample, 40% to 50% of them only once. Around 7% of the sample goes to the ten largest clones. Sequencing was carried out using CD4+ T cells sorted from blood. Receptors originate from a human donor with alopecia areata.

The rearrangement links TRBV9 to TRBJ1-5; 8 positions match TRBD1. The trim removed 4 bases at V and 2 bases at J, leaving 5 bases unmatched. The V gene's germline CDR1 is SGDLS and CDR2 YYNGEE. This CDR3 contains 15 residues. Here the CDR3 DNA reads TGTGCCAGCAGCCGGACAGGGAATGGCAATCAGCCCCAGCATTTT. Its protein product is CASSRTGNGNQPQHF.

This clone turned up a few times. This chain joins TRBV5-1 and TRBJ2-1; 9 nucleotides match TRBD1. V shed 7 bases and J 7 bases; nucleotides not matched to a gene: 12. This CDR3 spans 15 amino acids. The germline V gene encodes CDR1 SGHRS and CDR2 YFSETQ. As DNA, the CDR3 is TGCGCCAGCGCTTGGAAGGGACAGGGCGTAAATGAGCAGTTCTTC. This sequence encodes CASAWKGQGVNEQFF.

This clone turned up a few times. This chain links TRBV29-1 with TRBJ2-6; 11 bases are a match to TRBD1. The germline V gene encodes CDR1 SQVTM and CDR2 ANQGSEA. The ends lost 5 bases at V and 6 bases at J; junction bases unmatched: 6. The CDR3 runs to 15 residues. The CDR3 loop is CSVTPGQGVANVLTF. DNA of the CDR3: TGCAGCGTTACCCCGGGACAGGGGGTGGCCAACGTCCTGACTTTC.

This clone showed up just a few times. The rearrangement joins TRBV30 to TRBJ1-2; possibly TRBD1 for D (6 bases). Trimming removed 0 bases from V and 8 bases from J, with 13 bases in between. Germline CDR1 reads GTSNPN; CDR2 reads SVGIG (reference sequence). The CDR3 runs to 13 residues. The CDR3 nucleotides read TGTGCCTGGAGTGTAGGGGGGGACACCGGCTACACCTTC. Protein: CAWSVGGDTGYTF.

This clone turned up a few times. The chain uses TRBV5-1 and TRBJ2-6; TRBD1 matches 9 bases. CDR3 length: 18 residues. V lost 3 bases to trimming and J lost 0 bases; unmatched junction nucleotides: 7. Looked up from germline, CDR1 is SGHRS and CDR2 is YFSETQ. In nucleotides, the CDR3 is TGCGCCAGCAGCTCCTCCCTGACAGGGGGCTCTGGGGCCAACGTCCTGACTTTC. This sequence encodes CASSSSLTGGSGANVLTF.

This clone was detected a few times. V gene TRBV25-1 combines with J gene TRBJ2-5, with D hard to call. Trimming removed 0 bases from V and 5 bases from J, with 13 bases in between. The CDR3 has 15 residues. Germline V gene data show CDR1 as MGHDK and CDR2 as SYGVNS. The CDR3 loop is CASSEYWGSRETQYF. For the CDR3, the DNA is TGTGCCAGCAGTGAATATTGGGGTTCGCGGGAGACCCAGTACTTC.

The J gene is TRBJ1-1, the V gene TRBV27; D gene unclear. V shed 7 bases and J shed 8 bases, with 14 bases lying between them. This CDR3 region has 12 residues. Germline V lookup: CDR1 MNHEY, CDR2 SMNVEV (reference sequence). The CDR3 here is CASKNGPSEAFF. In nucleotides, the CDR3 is TGTGCCAGCAAGAACGGACCATCAGAAGCTTTCTTT.

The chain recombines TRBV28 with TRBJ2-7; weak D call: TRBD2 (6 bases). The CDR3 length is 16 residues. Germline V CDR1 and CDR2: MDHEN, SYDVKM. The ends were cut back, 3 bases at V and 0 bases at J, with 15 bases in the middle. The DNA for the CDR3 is TGTGCCAGCAGTTTTGCCCCAGCGGGTAACTCCTACGAGCAGTACTTC. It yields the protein CASSFAPAGNSYEQYF.

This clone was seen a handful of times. CDR3 DNA: TGCGCCAGCAGCTTGGATTATGGCTACAATGAGCAGTTCTTC. This translates into CASSLDYGYNEQFF. The J gene is TRBJ2-1, the V gene TRBV5-1; D is unclear. Trimming stripped 0 bases from V and 3 bases from J, with 7 bases between. Germline CDR1 is SGHRS and CDR2 is YFSETQ. CDR3 length: 14 residues.

The CDR3 loop reads CASSQERPTTYEQYF. CDR3 DNA: TGTGCCAGCAGCCAAGAACGCCCGACCACCTACGAGCAGTACTTC. The rearrangement links TRBV4-2 to TRBJ2-7; D ambiguous. V was pared by 0 bases and J by 2 bases, with 11 bases between. The CDR3 length is 15 residues. CDR1 and CDR2 (germline): LGHNA, YNFKEQ.

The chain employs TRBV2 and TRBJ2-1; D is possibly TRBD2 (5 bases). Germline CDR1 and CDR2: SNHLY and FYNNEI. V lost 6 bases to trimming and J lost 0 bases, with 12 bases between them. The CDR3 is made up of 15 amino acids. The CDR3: CASRAERSSYNEQFF. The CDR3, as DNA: TGTGCCAGCAGGGCGGAGCGGAGCTCCTACAATGAGCAGTTCTTC.

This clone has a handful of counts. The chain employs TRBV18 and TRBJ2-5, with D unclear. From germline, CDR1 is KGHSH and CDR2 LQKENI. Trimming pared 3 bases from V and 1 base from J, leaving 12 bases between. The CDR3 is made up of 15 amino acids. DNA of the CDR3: TGTGCCAGCTCACCGGGGATCTTAGCCCAAGAGACCCAGTACTTC. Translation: CASSPGILAQETQYF.

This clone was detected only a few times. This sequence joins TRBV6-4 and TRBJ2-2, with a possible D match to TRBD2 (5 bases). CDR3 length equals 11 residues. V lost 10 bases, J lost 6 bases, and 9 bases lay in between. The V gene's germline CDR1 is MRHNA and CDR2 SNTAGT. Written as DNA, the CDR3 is TGTGCCATCCTAGCCTCCGGGGAGCTGTTTTTT. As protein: CAILASGELFF.